The 19 T cell receptor beta chains given below trace back to one sample, sequenced in a study of STAT5B mutations in CD4+ large granular lymphocyte leukemia. Sequencing was performed with immunoSEQ multiplex PCR; in TCRdb, only in-frame clones are kept and a portion is missing. The profile shows about 23,000 clones, about 80% of them singletons. Sequenced: CD4+ T cells from blood buffy coats. The receptors were gathered from a human donor in good health.

The J gene is TRBJ2-7, the V gene TRBV6-5; D possibly corresponds to TRBD2 (7 bases). V shed 0 bases and J shed 6 bases, with 18 bases lying between them. Per germline, CDR1 MNHEY and CDR2 SVGAGI. This CDR3 region has 16 residues. This CDR3 reads CASSYSWGGPMGEQYF. The DNA for the CDR3 is TGTGCCAGCAGTTACTCGTGGGGGGGCCCTATGGGCGAGCAGTACTTC.

The chain combines TRBV12-1 with TRBJ2-7; the table names TRBD1, a call not compared with the DNA. TRBV12-1 is shown as a pseudogene. CDR3 length: 15 residues. CDR3 sequence (DNA): TGTGCCAGCAGCCCCATAGGCAGGGCTGGATACGAGCAGTACTTC. Translation gives CASSPIGRAGYEQYF.

The V call is TRBV7-9, the J call TRBJ2-5; D is ambiguous. Trimming left V 1 base short and J 1 base short, with 13 bases between. This CDR3 has 16 amino acids. Germline V gene sequence: CDR1 SEHNR, CDR2 FQNEAQ (reference sequence). CDR3 residues: CASSLVSRHLQETQYF. The CDR3 coding sequence is TGTGCCAGCAGCTTAGTTTCTCGACATCTCCAAGAGACCCAGTACTTC.

The chain recombines TRBV5-4 with TRBJ2-3; TRBD2 matches 7 bases. Germline lookup yields CDR1 SGHNT and CDR2 YYREEE (reference sequence). The CDR3 covers 14 residues. The V and J ends lost 4 bases and 2 bases, in that order; junction bases with no gene match: 4. The CDR3 loop is CASSRTSSTDTQYF. DNA of the CDR3: TGTGCCAGCAGCCGGACTAGTTCCACAGATACGCAGTATTTT.

This clone was recorded a few times. This chain uses TRBV7-9 with TRBJ2-2; no firm D call. The CDR3 runs to 16 residues. Germline CDR1 reads SEHNR; CDR2 reads FQNEAQ (reference sequence). Trimming removed 1 base at V and 1 base at J, with 10 bases between. CDR3 coding DNA: TGTGCCAGCAGCTTAGTGGCAGGCCAGAACACCGGGGAGCTGTTTTTT. The encoded protein is CASSLVAGQNTGELFF. Full variable domain (rest looked up from reference TRBV7-9 and TRBJ2-2): DTGVSQNPRHKITKRGQNVTFRCDPISEHNRLYWYRQTLGQGPEFLTYFQNEAQLEKSRLLSDRFSAERPKGSFSTLEIQRTEQGDSAMYLCASSLVAGQNTGELFFGEGSRLTVL.

V is TRBV7-9 and J is TRBJ1-1; 7 positions match TRBD1. Trimming cost V 1 base and J 11 bases; bases outside gene matches: 4. Germline V CDR1 and CDR2: SEHNR, FQNEAQ (reference sequence). The CDR3 length is 12 residues. The CDR3 nucleotides read TGTGCCAGCAGCTTAGGTGCCAGGGGGGCTTTCTTT. Protein: CASSLGARGAFF.

This chain links TRBV7-9 with TRBJ1-1, with no clear D. V lost 0 bases and J 1 base, leaving 9 bases between the germline ends. Germline lookup yields CDR1 SEHNR and CDR2 FQNEAQ (reference sequence). The CDR3 extends over 15 amino acids. CDR3 DNA sequence: TGTGCCAGCAGCTTAGCGGGTGCAGAGAACACTGAAGCTTTCTTT. It is translated as CASSLAGAENTEAFF.

V usage is TRBV7-9 and J usage is TRBJ1-4, with D possibly matching TRBD1 (6 bases). This CDR3 is 16 amino acids long. CDR1 and CDR2 (germline): SEHNR, FQNEAQ (reference sequence). With 8 bases removed from V and 4 bases from J, the gap between germline ends came to 20 bases. This CDR3 is CASGRGAGADNEKLFF. In DNA form, the CDR3 reads TGTGCCAGCGGCCGCGGAGCGGGGGCGGATAATGAAAAACTGTTTTTT. Full variable domain (missing parts from reference TRBV7-9 and TRBJ1-4): DTGVSQNPRHKITKRGQNVTFRCDPISEHNRLYWYRQTLGQGPEFLTYFQNEAQLEKSRLLSDRFSAERPKGSFSTLEIQRTEQGDSAMYLCASGRGAGADNEKLFFGSGTQLSVL.

V and J are TRBV19 and TRBJ1-1; D unresolved. This CDR3 spans 14 amino acids. V was cut by 5 bases and J by 1 base, with 11 bases left in between. In germline, CDR1 is LNHDA, CDR2 SQIVND (reference sequence). CDR3 sequence (DNA): TGTGCCAGTAGTCTGGACTTTCCGAACACTGAAGCTTTCTTT. This translates into CASSLDFPNTEAFF. Supplemented by reference TRBV19 and TRBJ1-1, the full variable domain reads DGGITQSPKYLFRKEGQNVTLSCEQNLNHDAMYWYRQDPGQGLRLIYYSQIVNDFQKGDIAEGYSVSREKKESFPLTVTSAQKNPTAFYLCASSLDFPNTEAFFGQGTRLTVV.

The V gene is TRBV30, the J gene TRBJ2-3, with 11 bases fitting TRBD2. V shed 1 base and J 4 bases; nucleotides not matched to a gene: 10. The germline gives CDR1 GTSNPN, CDR2 SVGIG (reference sequence). CDR3 length equals 17 residues. The CDR3 nucleotides read TGTGCCTGGAGTGGAAGGGGACTAGCGGAGATGGCAGATACGCAGTATTTT. Amino acid sequence: CAWSGRGLAEMADTQYF.

The rearrangement uses TRBV29-1 and TRBJ1-4, with 8 bases aligning to TRBD1. After removal of 6 bases from V and 10 bases from J, the junction contained 10 bases not matched to a gene. Germline-derived CDR1 and CDR2 are SQVTM and ANQGSEA. This CDR3 is built from 13 residues. CDR3 amino acids: CSVPDRAGGKLFF. The DNA for the CDR3 is TGCAGCGTGCCGGACAGGGCAGGGGGAAAACTGTTTTTT.

DNA for the CDR3: TGTGCCAGCAGTTTGCCCCGGGGGCTATCCTACGAGCAGTACTTC. Translated, it gives CASSLPRGLSYEQYF. The chain couples TRBV28 to TRBJ2-7; either TRBD1 or TRBD2 may fit D (6 bases each). Germline assignment: CDR1 MDHEN and CDR2 SYDVKM. V dropped 3 bases and J dropped 1 base, with 13 bases sitting between them. The CDR3 has 15 amino acids.

The CDR3 loop is CASSLVGQGSSPLHF. The CDR3 DNA reads as TGTGCCAGCAGCTTAGTGGGACAGGGGAGCTCACCCCTCCACTTT. The V gene is TRBV7-6, the J gene TRBJ1-6; 10 positions match TRBD1. CDR1 and CDR2 from the germline V gene are SGHVS and FNYEAQ. The CDR3 sequence is 15 residues long. Unmatched junction bases numbered 4, after V lost 1 base and J lost 10 bases.

V is TRBV5-6 and J is TRBJ1-5; the match to TRBD1 covers 9 bases. The CDR3 contains 15 residues. In germline, CDR1 is SGHDT, CDR2 YYEEEE. V was clipped by 4 bases and J by 7 bases; unmatched bases: 9. The CDR3 sequence: CASSLGGTGRQPQHF. The CDR3 region has the DNA TGTGCCAGCAGCCTTGGGGGGACAGGGAGGCAGCCCCAGCATTTT.

The chain joins TRBV5-8 to TRBJ2-3, with 7 nucleotides matching TRBD2. This CDR3 contains 14 residues. Germline V gene data show CDR1 as SGHTS and CDR2 as YDEGEE. V shed 4 bases, J shed 5 bases, and the junction held 7 bases outside the gene matches. The CDR3 loop is CASSPRGGGDTQYF. CDR3 in DNA: TGTGCCAGCAGCCCCCGTGGGGGGGGAGATACGCAGTATTTT.

This chain connects TRBV27 to TRBJ2-2; TRBD1 matches 11 bases. J was trimmed by 5 bases and V by 5 bases; bases with no gene match: 7. Per germline, CDR1 MNHEY and CDR2 SMNVEV (reference sequence). The CDR3 consists of 16 residues. In DNA form, the CDR3 reads TGTGCCAGCAGTGACGGGGGACAGGGGGTAACCGGGGAGCTGTTTTTT. This encodes CASSDGGQGVTGELFF.

This clone has just one count. The gene calls are TRBV28 and TRBJ2-3; 10 bases fit TRBD2. J lost 1 base, V lost 2 bases, and 0 bases had no gene match. CDR3 size: 15 residues. Per the germline V gene, CDR1 is MDHEN and CDR2 is SYDVKM. The chain's CDR3 is CASSLLAGGTDTQYF. DNA of the CDR3: TGTGCCAGCAGTTTACTAGCGGGGGGCACAGATACGCAGTATTTT.

This clone showed up just a few times. This sequence joins TRBV5-1 and TRBJ2-7, with TRBD1 matching 9 bases. The length of the CDR3 is 13 residues. The junction had 5 bases not matched to a gene; V was cut back by 6 bases and J by 4 bases. Germline V gives CDR1 SGHRS, CDR2 YFSETQ. The CDR3 here is CASNPGQGYEQYF. CDR3 nucleotides: TGCGCCAGCAACCCGGGACAGGGTTACGAGCAGTACTTC.

The chain links TRBV7-8 to TRBJ1-1, with 7 bases identical to TRBD1. This CDR3 spans 15 amino acids. V dropped 3 bases and J dropped 0; count of bases not matched to a gene: 4. The V gene's germline CDR1 is SGHVS and CDR2 FQNEAQ. CDR3: CASSFFDRVNTEAFF. The CDR3 nucleotides are TGTGCCAGCAGCTTTTTTGACAGGGTGAACACTGAAGCTTTCTTT.